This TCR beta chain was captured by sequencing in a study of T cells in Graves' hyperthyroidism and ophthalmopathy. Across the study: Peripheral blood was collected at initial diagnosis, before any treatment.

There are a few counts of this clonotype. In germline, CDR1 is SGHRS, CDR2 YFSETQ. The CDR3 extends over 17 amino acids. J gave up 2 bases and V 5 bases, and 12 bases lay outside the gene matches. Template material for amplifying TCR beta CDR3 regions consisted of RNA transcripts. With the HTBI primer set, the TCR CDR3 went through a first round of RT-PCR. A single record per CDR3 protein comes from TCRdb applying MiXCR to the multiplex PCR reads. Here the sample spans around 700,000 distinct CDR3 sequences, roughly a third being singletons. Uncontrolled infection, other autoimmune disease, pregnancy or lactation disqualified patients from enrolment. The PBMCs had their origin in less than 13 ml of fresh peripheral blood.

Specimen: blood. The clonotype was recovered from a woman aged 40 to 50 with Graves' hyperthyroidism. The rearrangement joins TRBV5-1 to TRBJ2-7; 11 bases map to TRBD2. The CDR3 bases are TGCGCCAGCAGTAGAGTCGCTAGCGGGGGGATAACCTACGAGCAGTACTTC. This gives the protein CASSRVASGGITYEQYF.